This TCR beta chain is drawn from a study of T cell changes during pregnancy in multiple sclerosis. This clone was seen a single time. The protocol was immunoSEQ multiplex PCR, while the TCRdb copy is restricted to in-frame clones and leaves out a portion. The sample lists about 12,000 clones; about 94% were seen once. The receptor comes from a female donor with multiple sclerosis, enrolled in a pregnancy study. The specimen comprised CD4+ T cells from peripheral blood mononuclear cells, sampled before pregnancy.

CDR3: CATQGASGGPYEQYF. The CDR3 DNA sequence: TGTGCCACCCAAGGTGCTAGCGGGGGCCCCTACGAGCAGTACTTC. This rearrangement joins TRBV10-3 to TRBJ2-7; 10 bases are shared with TRBD2. Germline assignment: CDR1 ENHRY and CDR2 SYGVKD. CDR3 size: 15 residues. V lost 10 bases and J lost 2; bases outside the gene matches: 11.